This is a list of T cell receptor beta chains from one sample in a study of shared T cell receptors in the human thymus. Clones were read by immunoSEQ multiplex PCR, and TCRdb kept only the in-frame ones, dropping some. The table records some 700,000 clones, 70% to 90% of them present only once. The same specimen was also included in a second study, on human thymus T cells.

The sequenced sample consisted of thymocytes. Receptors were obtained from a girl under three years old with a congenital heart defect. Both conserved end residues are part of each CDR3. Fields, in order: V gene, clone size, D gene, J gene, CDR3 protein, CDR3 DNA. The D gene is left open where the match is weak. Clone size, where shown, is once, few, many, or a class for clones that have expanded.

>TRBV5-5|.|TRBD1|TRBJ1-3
CASSPGQRPGNTIYF
TGTGCCAGCAGCCCGGGACAGAGGCCTGGAAACACCATATATTTT
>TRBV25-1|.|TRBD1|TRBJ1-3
CASSELGTVGITIYF
TGTGCCAGCAGTGAATTAGGGACAGTCGGAATCACCATATATTTT
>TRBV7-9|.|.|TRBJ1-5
CASSSNRYSLNQPQHF
TGTGCCAGCAGCTCCAACAGGTACAGCCTCAATCAGCCCCAGCATTTT
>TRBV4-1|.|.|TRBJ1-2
CASSQVIGSGGANYGYTF
TGCGCCAGCAGCCAAGTAATCGGAAGCGGGGGCGCTAACTATGGCTACACCTTC
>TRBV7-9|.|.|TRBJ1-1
CASSFGRENTEAFF
TGTGCCAGCAGCTTTGGGAGGGAGAACACTGAAGCTTTCTTT
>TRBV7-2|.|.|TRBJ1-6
CASSLAWWQGLRNSPLHF
TGTGCCAGCAGCTTAGCGTGGTGGCAGGGCCTGAGGAATTCACCCCTCCACTTT
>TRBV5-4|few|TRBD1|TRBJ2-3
CASSLTGQGSGTQYF
TGTGCCAGCAGCTTGACGGGACAGGGATCGGGTACGCAGTATTTT
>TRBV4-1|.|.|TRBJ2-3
CASSQDRVAGNLGLRDTQYF
TGCGCCAGCAGCCAAGATCGCGTAGCTGGGAACCTAGGACTCCGAGATACGCAGTATTTT
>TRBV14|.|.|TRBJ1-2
CASSQDEVAGMDGYTF
TGTGCCAGCAGCCAAGATGAGGTCGCAGGGATGGATGGCTACACCTTC
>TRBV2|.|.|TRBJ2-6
CASIPPGHRAGANVLTF
TGTGCCAGCATCCCCCCGGGGCACAGGGCTGGGGCCAACGTCCTGACTTTC
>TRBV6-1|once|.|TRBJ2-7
CASSPVRLSYEQYF
TGTGCCAGCAGCCCCGTGAGGCTCTCCTACGAGCAGTACTTC
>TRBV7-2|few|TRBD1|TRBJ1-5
CASSSPDRAGNQPQHF
TGTGCCAGCAGCTCACCAGACAGGGCGGGAAATCAGCCCCAGCATTTT
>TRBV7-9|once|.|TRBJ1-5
CASSLGGPQHF
TGTGCCAGCAGCTTGGGAGGGCCCCAGCATTTT
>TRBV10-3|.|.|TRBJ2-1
CAIRQATYNEQFF
TGTGCCATCAGGCAGGCCACATACAATGAGCAGTTCTTC
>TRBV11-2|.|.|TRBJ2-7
CASSLACRREPYEQYF
TGTGCCAGCAGCTTAGCGTGTCGGAGGGAACCCTACGAGCAGTACTTC
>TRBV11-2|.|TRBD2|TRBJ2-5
CASSFLQRLAGKTQYF
TGTGCCAGCAGCTTTCTCCAAAGACTAGCGGGGAAGACCCAGTACTTC
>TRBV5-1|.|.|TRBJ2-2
CASSLEGAPHTGELFF
TGCGCCAGCAGCTTGGAGGGAGCCCCGCACACCGGGGAGCTGTTTTTT
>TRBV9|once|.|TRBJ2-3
CASSASHIRDSTPISSTDTQYF
TGTGCCAGCAGCGCCTCCCATATCCGGGACTCCACTCCAATTTCTAGCACAGATACGCAGTATTTT
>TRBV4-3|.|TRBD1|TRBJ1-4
CASSQWDSLNEKLFF
TGCGCCAGCAGCCAATGGGACAGCCTTAATGAAAAACTGTTTTTT
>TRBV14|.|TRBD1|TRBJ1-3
CASSPGQGAGGNTIYF
TGTGCCAGCAGCCCCGGACAGGGGGCAGGTGGGAACACCATATATTTT
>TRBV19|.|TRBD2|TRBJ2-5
CASSLRLAGVWEETQYF
TGTGCCAGTAGTCTAAGGCTAGCGGGGGTGTGGGAAGAGACCCAGTACTTC
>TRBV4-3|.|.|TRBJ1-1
CASSQEEGRETEAFF
TGCGCCAGCAGCCAAGAAGAGGGTCGGGAAACTGAAGCTTTCTTT
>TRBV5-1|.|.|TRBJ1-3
CASSPGLLSGNTIYF
TGCGCCAGCAGCCCGGGACTGCTCTCTGGAAACACCATATATTTT
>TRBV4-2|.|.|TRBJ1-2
CASSRPGTTYGYTF
TGTGCCAGCAGCCGACCCGGGACAACCTATGGCTACACCTTC
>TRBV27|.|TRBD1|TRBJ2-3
CASSYYTGGLSTDTQYF
TGTGCCAGCAGTTATTACACAGGGGGCCTTAGCACAGATACGCAGTATTTT
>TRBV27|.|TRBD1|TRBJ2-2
CASNAQGGYTGELFF
TGTGCCAGCAACGCACAGGGGGGTTACACCGGGGAGCTGTTTTTT
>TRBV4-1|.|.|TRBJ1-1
CASSQEGSSHWNTEAFF
TGCGCCAGCAGCCAAGAGGGCAGCTCCCATTGGAACACTGAAGCTTTCTTT
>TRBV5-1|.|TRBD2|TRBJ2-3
CASSLDPLAERTDTQYF
TGCGCCAGCAGCTTGGATCCCCTAGCGGAGCGCACAGATACGCAGTATTTT
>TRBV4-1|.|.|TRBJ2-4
CASSQDSPRGWAKNIQYF
TGCGCCAGCAGCCAAGATTCCCCGCGGGGTTGGGCCAAAAACATTCAGTACTTC
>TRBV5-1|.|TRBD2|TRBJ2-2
CASSLTSGGPNANTGELFF
TGCGCCAGCAGCTTGACTAGCGGGGGACCCAACGCCAACACCGGGGAGCTGTTTTTT
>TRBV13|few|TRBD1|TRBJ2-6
CASSLDGEGTGAGANVLTF
TGTGCCAGCAGCTTAGATGGTGAAGGGACAGGGGCCGGGGCCAACGTCCTGACTTTC
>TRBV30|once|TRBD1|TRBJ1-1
CAWTIYRDRATEAFF
TGTGCCTGGACCATTTACCGGGACAGGGCCACTGAAGCTTTCTTT
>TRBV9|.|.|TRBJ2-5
CASSAQRYEETQYF
TGTGCCAGCAGCGCACAACGATACGAAGAGACCCAGTACTTC
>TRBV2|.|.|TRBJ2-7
CANYPLSSYEQYF
TGTGCCAACTATCCTCTCAGCTCCTACGAGCAGTACTTC
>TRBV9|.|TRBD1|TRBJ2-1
CASSVERGQNYNEQFF
TGTGCCAGCAGCGTGGAGAGGGGGCAGAATTACAATGAGCAGTTCTTC
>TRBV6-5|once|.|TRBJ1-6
CASSSDGRRNSPLHF
TGTGCCAGCAGTAGTGACGGACGGAGGAATTCACCCCTCCACTTT
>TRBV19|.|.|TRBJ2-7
CASSIRVSSYEQYF
TGTGCCAGTAGTATCAGGGTTAGCTCCTACGAGCAGTACTTC
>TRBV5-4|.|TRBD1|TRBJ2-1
CASSSRDRDNEQFF
TGTGCCAGCAGCTCCCGGGACAGGGACAATGAGCAGTTCTTC
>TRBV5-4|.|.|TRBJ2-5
CASSLPHRVGQETQYF
TGTGCCAGCAGTTTGCCACACAGGGTGGGCCAGGAGACCCAGTACTTC
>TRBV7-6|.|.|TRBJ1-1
CASSPMRGPTEAFF
TGTGCCAGCAGCCCCATGCGAGGGCCTACTGAAGCTTTCTTT
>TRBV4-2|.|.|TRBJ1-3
CASSQTPGEGNTIYF
TGTGCCAGCAGCCAAACCCCCGGAGAGGGAAACACCATATATTTT
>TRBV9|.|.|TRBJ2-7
CASSEGVPSYEQYF
TGTGCCAGCAGCGAGGGGGTTCCCTCCTACGAGCAGTACTTC